This record concerns one T cell receptor beta chain sequence. Antigen specificity is unknown. The sample originates from a study of T cells after yellow fever vaccination. Overall study context: Low-cell-number fractions underwent preparation using SMART-Seq v4 Ultra Low Input.

This CDR3 spans 15 amino acids. CDR1 SGDLS and CDR2 YYNGEE come from the germline V gene. Trimming shortened V by 4 bases and J by 0 bases, and 11 bases separated the two germline ends. Findings of the study overall: In post-booster samples, most primary-vaccination clones reappeared (approximately 96% CD4, roughly 89% CD8).

In making TCR cDNA, 5'RACE template switching added a universal primer site and UMIs to it. TCRdb used MiXCR to reprocess the 5' RACE reads, holding one entry per CDR3 protein. This table holds 550,000 or so distinct CDR3 sequences, 19% found once. The J gene is TRBJ1-3, the V gene TRBV9; D perhaps matches TRBD1 (6 bases). The TCR sequence derives from a man aged 30 to 45 who received the YFV17D yellow fever vaccine. This material consisted of PBMCs, taken 15 days after the yellow fever booster vaccination. The CDR3 spells CASSQRGASGNTIYF. DNA for the CDR3: TGTGCCAGCAGCCAAAGGGGGGCCTCTGGAAACACCATATATTTT.